These 18 T cell receptor beta chains were all obtained from the same sample, sequenced in a study of monozygotic twins with inflammatory bowel disease. TCRdb re-analyzed the 5' RACE reads; it lists each CDR3 protein once, without DNA. This specimen shows 330,000 or so distinct CDR3 sequences; the ten leading clones hold under 2.5%. The sequencing sample was made of blood. All receptors come from a human donor with ulcerative colitis or Crohn's disease, or a healthy co-twin of an affected twin (not recorded which).

The chain couples TRBV9 to TRBJ2-5; the TCRdb D gene call, TRBD1, has no DNA to confirm it. The CDR3 is 17 amino acids. The germline V gene encodes CDR1 SGDLS and CDR2 YYNGEE. The CDR3 reads CASNQWTGTVIRETQYF. Using reference TRBV9 and TRBJ2-5 for the parts outside the CDR3, the full variable domain is DSGVTQTPKHLITATGQRVTLRCSPRSGDLSVYWYQQSLDQGLQFLIQYYNGEERAKGNILERFSAQQFPDLHSELNLSSLELGDSALYFCASNQWTGTVIRETQYFGPGTRLLVL.

The rearrangement uses TRBV29-1 and TRBJ1-5; TCRdb reports TRBD1, a call that lacks DNA to check it against. CDR3 length: 13 amino acids. Germline loops: CDR1 SQVTM, CDR2 ANQGSEA. CDR3 protein: CSAREDGGQPQHF.

This chain joins TRBV5-1 and TRBJ2-1; the D gene TCRdb calls, TRBD1, cannot be checked with no DNA. The CDR3 is 14 amino acids. Germline assignment: CDR1 SGHRS and CDR2 YFSETQ. CDR3 sequence reads: CASSFQGGGNEQFF.

The chain recombines TRBV7-9 with TRBJ1-4. This CDR3 is built from 16 residues. The germline V gene has CDR1 SEHNR and CDR2 FQNEAQ (reference sequence). The CDR3 sequence is CASSFEVREVNEKLFF.

CDR3 sequence: CASSLGLRGGYTGELFF. The chain recombines TRBV7-2 with TRBJ2-2; the TRBD2 assignment by TCRdb is unverifiable without DNA. Germline assignment: CDR1 SGHTA and CDR2 FQGNSA. The CDR3 is 17 residues long.

The chain is built from TRBV4-1 and TRBJ2-3; TCRdb lists TRBD2, though no DNA is available to test this call. CDR3 length equals 19 residues. CDR1 is MGHRA, CDR2 YSYEKL, per germline. The CDR3 is CASSSRGWLAGAGTDTQYF.

Frequency places this clonotype as medium-sized. V usage is TRBV6-4 and J usage is TRBJ2-1; the TCRdb call, TRBD1, lacks DNA for checking. Germline CDR1 and CDR2: MRHNA and SNTAGT. The CDR3 runs 14 residues. CDR3 protein: CASSRDSSYNEQFF.

The chain joins TRBV10-3 to TRBJ2-7. This CDR3 region has 12 residues. The germline V gene encodes CDR1 ENHRY and CDR2 SYGVKD. The CDR3 protein is CAISETFYEQYF.

The chain uses TRBV5-1 and TRBJ2-1. Germline V lookup: CDR1 SGHRS, CDR2 YFSETQ. This CDR3 region has 14 residues. CDR3 sequence: CASKPGPRDNEQFF.

The chain joins TRBV11-2 to TRBJ2-3; with no DNA, the TCRdb D assignment of TRBD1 cannot be verified. CDR3 length: 16 residues. Looked up from germline, CDR1 is SGHAT and CDR2 is FQNNGV. The CDR3 spells CASSLGAGGSTDTQYF.

This chain joins TRBV7-9 and TRBJ2-5. CDR1 and CDR2 (germline): SEHNR, FQNEAQ (reference sequence). The CDR3 loop spans 12 amino acids. This CDR3 reads CASSLGEETQYF.

The chain employs TRBV6-1 and TRBJ1-2; there is no DNA to check the TCRdb D call of TRBD1. This CDR3 region has 13 residues. CDR1 and CDR2 from the germline V gene are MNHNS and SASEGT. CDR3 in amino acids: CASDEEQGNGYTF.

This rearrangement joins TRBV11-2 to TRBJ2-5; the TCRdb D gene call, TRBD1, has no DNA to confirm it. Germline lookup yields CDR1 SGHAT and CDR2 FQNNGV. The CDR3 contains 13 residues. This CDR3 reads CASSFDRGETQYF.

The chain recombines TRBV5-8 with TRBJ2-7. This CDR3 has 14 amino acids. Germline CDR1 SGHTS, CDR2 YDEGEE. This CDR3 reads CASSLPGRFYEQYF.

The V and J genes are TRBV20-1 and TRBJ1-4. CDR3 length: 13 amino acids. Germline CDR1 is DFQATT and CDR2 is SNEGSKA (reference sequence). CDR3 sequence: CSASPGAGEKLFF.

V is TRBV4-3 and J is TRBJ1-4; the TCRdb call, TRBD1, lacks DNA for checking. There are 18 residues in the CDR3. CDR1 and CDR2 from the germline V gene are LGHNA and YSLEER. The CDR3 is CASSQDLGPQDGNEKLFF.

This chain uses TRBV21-1 with TRBJ1-1; checking the TCRdb D call of TRBD1 is not possible without DNA. TRBV21-1 is flagged as a pseudogene. The CDR3 contains 13 residues. The CDR3 reads CASSKKGVVIAFF.

The chain is built from TRBV19 and TRBJ2-7. Germline V gene data show CDR1 as LNHDA and CDR2 as SQIVND (reference sequence). This CDR3 contains 15 residues. This chain's CDR3 is CASTRSGNFDYEQYF.